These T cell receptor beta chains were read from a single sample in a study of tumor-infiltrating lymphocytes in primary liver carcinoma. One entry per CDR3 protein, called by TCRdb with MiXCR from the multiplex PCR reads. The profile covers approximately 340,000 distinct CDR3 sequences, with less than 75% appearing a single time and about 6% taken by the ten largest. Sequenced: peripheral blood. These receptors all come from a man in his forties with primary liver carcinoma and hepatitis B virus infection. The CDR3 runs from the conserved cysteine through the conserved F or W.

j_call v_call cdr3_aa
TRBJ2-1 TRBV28 CASGNKREAPPLHYNEQFF
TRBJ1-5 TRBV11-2 CASSFDGGGWPQHF
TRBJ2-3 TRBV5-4 CASRTDGPIDTQYF
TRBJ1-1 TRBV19 CASLRGPAYTEAFF
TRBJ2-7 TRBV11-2 CANSLGGYVQYF
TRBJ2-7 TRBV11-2 CASSLTPGSYEQYF
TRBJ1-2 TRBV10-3 CAISAGQGAYGYTF
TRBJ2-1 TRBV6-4 CASHPGVSEFQFF
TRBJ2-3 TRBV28 CASSLTALTLGTDTQYF
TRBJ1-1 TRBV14 CASSQPGVGTGAFF